Listed below are T cell receptor beta chains from one sample, sequenced in a study of T-cell memory formation after mild COVID-19. TCRdb processed the 5' RACE reads anew with MiXCR; each CDR3 protein has one entry. The sample includes some 180,000 distinct CDR3 sequences, approximately 17% seen only once; the top ten take 3.9%. Sample: PBMCs or a T cell subset sorted from them (not recorded which). Receptors originate from a man younger than 35 who had mild COVID-19 (a few samples of this study predate the infection). Cell type and time point are not known. Each CDR3 is given with its conserved first and last residue. The D gene is left open where the match is weak. Clone size is not always given. Where it is, it says once, few, many or a class for expanded clones.

TRBV10-3	NA	TRBJ2-7	NA	CAISDRVYEQYF	TGTGCCATCAGTGACAGGGTATACGAGCAGTACTTC
TRBV7-8	NA	TRBJ1-6	NA	CASSLEGGGDLPLHF	TGTGCCAGCAGCTTAGAAGGTGGCGGGGACCTACCCCTCCACTTT
TRBV20-1	few	TRBJ2-7	TRBD2	CSAKAGGASGEQYF	TGCAGTGCAAAGGCGGGGGGCGCGAGCGGCGAGCAGTACTTC
TRBV6-1	NA	TRBJ2-5	TRBD1	CASSADRARETQYF	TGTGCCAGCAGTGCAGACAGGGCCCGAGAGACCCAGTACTTC
TRBV5-1	few	TRBJ2-4	NA	CASSLGGEGNIQYF	TGCGCCAGCAGCTTGGGGGGAGAGGGAAACATTCAGTACTTC
TRBV12-5	NA	TRBJ1-1	NA	CASGLVLGRMNTEAFF	TGTGCTAGTGGTTTGGTACTGGGGCGCATGAACACTGAAGCTTTCTTT
TRBV12-3/TRBV12-4	NA	TRBJ1-2	NA	CASSFGGEGYTF	TGTGCCAGCAGTTTCGGAGGGGAAGGCTACACCTTC
TRBV29-1	many	TRBJ1-5	NA	CSGASGPDQPQHF	TGCAGCGGGGCTTCGGGACCGGATCAGCCCCAGCATTTT
TRBV13	NA	TRBJ1-5	NA	CASSSRDASNQPQHF	TGTGCCAGCAGCTCCCGGGACGCGAGCAATCAGCCCCAGCATTTT
TRBV5-1	NA	TRBJ2-3	TRBD2	CASSYGLAGGQYF	TGCGCCAGCAGCTATGGACTAGCGGGGGGCCAGTATTTT
TRBV6-2/TRBV6-3	few	TRBJ2-5	NA	CASSADSQETQYF	TGTGCCAGCAGTGCGGACAGCCAAGAGACCCAGTACTTC
TRBV12-3/TRBV12-4	NA	TRBJ1-5	NA	CASSLRSGGRNQPQHF	TGTGCCAGCAGTTTACGGTCTGGGGGAAGGAATCAGCCCCAGCATTTT
TRBV6-5	NA	TRBJ2-3	NA	CASSRTQTPSTDTQYF	TGTGCCAGCAGCAGAACACAAACGCCTAGCACAGATACGCAGTATTTT
TRBV5-1	NA	TRBJ2-6	NA	CASSSDTNSGANVLTF	TGCGCCAGCAGCTCGGACACCAACTCTGGGGCCAACGTCCTGACTTTC
TRBV5-1	few	TRBJ1-6	TRBD1	CASSPKGTGASPLHF	TGCGCCAGCAGCCCGAAGGGGACAGGGGCCTCACCCCTCCACTTT
TRBV5-1	NA	TRBJ2-1	NA	CASSLGHNEQFF	TGCGCCAGCAGCTTGGGGCACAATGAGCAGTTCTTC
TRBV28	NA	TRBJ2-3	NA	CASSFWTDTQYF	TGTGCCAGCAGTTTTTGGACAGATACGCAGTATTTT
TRBV6-6	once	TRBJ1-6	NA	CASSHRGRYNSPLHF	TGTGCCAGCAGTCACCGGGGACGGTATAATTCACCCCTCCACTTT
TRBV20-1	few	TRBJ2-5	TRBD2	CSARGGTRNQETQYF	TGCAGTGCTAGAGGGGGGACTAGGAACCAAGAGACCCAGTACTTC
TRBV7-9	NA	TRBJ1-1	NA	CASSLRVANTEAFF	TGTGCCAGCAGCTTACGTGTGGCGAACACTGAAGCTTTCTTT
TRBV7-3	NA	TRBJ2-3	NA	CASSLKRFPDTQYF	TGTGCCAGCAGCTTAAAACGGTTCCCAGATACGCAGTATTTT
TRBV28	few	TRBJ2-2	NA	CASSLPASPNTGELFF	TGTGCCAGCAGTTTACCGGCTAGCCCGAACACCGGGGAGCTGTTTTTT
TRBV6-1	NA	TRBJ1-2	NA	CASSEEGWSYGYTF	TGTGCCAGCAGTGAAGAAGGGTGGAGCTATGGCTACACCTTC
TRBV7-2	NA	TRBJ1-1	NA	CASSARVGGKAFF	TGTGCCAGCAGCGCAAGAGTGGGGGGCAAGGCTTTCTTT
TRBV3-1	NA	TRBJ2-7	TRBD1	CASSQEWDRGYEQYF	TGTGCCAGCAGCCAAGAGTGGGACAGGGGGTACGAGCAGTACTTC
TRBV10-3	many	TRBJ2-2	NA	CAITRQENTGELFF	TGTGCCATCACCCGACAGGAGAACACCGGGGAGCTGTTTTTT
TRBV9	NA	TRBJ2-7	NA	CASSGSSREQYF	TGTGCCAGCAGCGGGTCCTCGAGGGAGCAGTACTTC
TRBV12-3/TRBV12-4	few	TRBJ1-2	NA	CASSLRPAGYTF	TGTGCCAGCAGTCTCAGACCTGCTGGCTACACCTTC
TRBV5-4	NA	TRBJ2-3	TRBD2	CASSPSGVRTDTQYF	TGTGCCAGCAGTCCTAGCGGGGTGCGCACAGATACGCAGTATTTT
TRBV6-6	many	TRBJ2-3	NA	CASSYWTDTDTQYF	TGTGCCAGCAGTTACTGGACAGACACAGATACGCAGTATTTT
TRBV4-1	few	TRBJ1-4	NA	CASSQDSRGATNEKLFF	TGCGCCAGCAGCCAAGATTCGAGGGGCGCGACTAATGAAAAACTGTTTTTT
TRBV12-3/TRBV12-4	NA	TRBJ1-5	NA	CASGFGAFNQPQHF	TGTGCCAGCGGGTTCGGTGCTTTCAATCAGCCCCAGCATTTT
TRBV20-1	few	TRBJ1-1	NA	CSASPQGRKAFF	TGCAGTGCTAGTCCCCAGGGGCGAAAAGCTTTCTTT
TRBV28	few	TRBJ1-1	NA	CASKILNTEAFF	TGTGCCAGCAAAATTTTGAACACTGAAGCTTTCTTT
TRBV9	few	TRBJ1-5	NA	CASSVEGINQPQHF	TGTGCCAGCAGCGTGGAGGGGATTAATCAGCCCCAGCATTTT
TRBV6-5	NA	TRBJ1-6	NA	CASSYSRQFPTPLHF	TGTGCCAGCAGTTACTCGAGGCAGTTCCCTACACCCCTCCACTTT
TRBV12-3/TRBV12-4	many	TRBJ2-5	NA	CASSLWGSETQYF	TGTGCCAGCAGTTTATGGGGCTCGGAGACCCAGTACTTC
TRBV7-9	few	TRBJ2-7	TRBD1	CASSTSTGRAEQYF	TGTGCCAGCAGCACATCGACAGGGCGGGCCGAGCAGTACTTC
TRBV18	NA	TRBJ1-2	NA	CASSGRARGYTF	TGTGCCAGCTCAGGACGGGCAAGGGGCTACACCTTC
TRBV6-2/TRBV6-3	NA	TRBJ1-1	NA	CASSRWVTEAFF	TGTGCCAGCAGTCGATGGGTCACTGAAGCTTTCTTT
TRBV5-1	few	TRBJ2-2	TRBD2	CASSPKAGGYTGELFF	TGCGCCAGCAGCCCGAAAGCGGGGGGGTACACCGGGGAGCTGTTTTTT
TRBV5-1	few	TRBJ2-3	NA	CASSLIPGTDTQYF	TGCGCCAGCAGCTTGATACCTGGCACAGATACGCAGTATTTT
TRBV11-2	few	TRBJ2-5	TRBD2	CASSLSGVQETQYF	TGTGCCAGCAGCCTTAGCGGGGTCCAAGAGACCCAGTACTTC
TRBV6-2/TRBV6-3	NA	TRBJ2-2	NA	CASSQGTYTGELFF	TGTGCCAGCAGTCAGGGAACGTACACCGGGGAGCTGTTTTTT
TRBV5-1	NA	TRBJ2-1	TRBD1	CASSMTGFEINEQFF	TGCGCCAGCAGCATGACAGGGTTTGAAATTAATGAGCAGTTCTTC
TRBV21-1	few	TRBJ2-2	NA	CASSTRAETGNTGELFF	TGTGCCAGCAGCACAAGGGCGGAGACAGGGAACACCGGGGAGCTGTTTTTT
TRBV27	NA	TRBJ2-1	NA	CASSLWAREFGNEQFF	TGTGCCAGCAGTTTATGGGCGAGGGAGTTCGGGAATGAGCAGTTCTTC
TRBV27	many	TRBJ1-2	NA	CASSRGTGTYGYTF	TGTGCCAGCAGCCGAGGCACAGGGACCTATGGCTACACCTTC
TRBV11-2	few	TRBJ2-1	TRBD1	CASSIFRDREQFF	TGTGCCAGCAGCATATTCCGGGACAGAGAGCAGTTCTTC
TRBV27	NA	TRBJ2-7	TRBD1	CASSPRHTGGYPYEQYF	TGTGCCAGCAGCCCGCGCCACACAGGGGGCTACCCCTACGAGCAGTACTTC
TRBV4-1	NA	TRBJ1-2	NA	CASSSLRGYTF	TGCGCCAGCAGCTCCCTCCGGGGCTACACCTTC
TRBV4-2	many	TRBJ2-3	NA	CASSQLGWVAERNKNTDTQYF	TGTGCCAGCAGCCAATTGGGGTGGGTAGCTGAGCGGAACAAGAACACAGATACGCAGTATTTT
TRBV7-9	few	TRBJ1-1	NA	CASSTQYEAFF	TGTGCCAGCAGCACACAGTATGAAGCTTTCTTT
TRBV7-2	NA	TRBJ1-3	NA	CASSLRGGSGNTIYF	TGTGCCAGCAGCTTACGCGGGGGCTCTGGAAACACCATATATTTT
TRBV5-1	few	TRBJ2-3	TRBD2	CASSLAPLAGGTNTQYF	TGCGCCAGCAGCTTGGCCCCACTAGCGGGGGGCACGAATACGCAGTATTTT
TRBV5-1	NA	TRBJ2-3	NA	CASSLNVGLGTQYF	TGCGCCAGCAGCTTGAACGTAGGGTTAGGTACGCAGTATTTT
TRBV7-2	NA	TRBJ1-1	NA	CASSASRGTTEAFF	TGTGCCAGCAGCGCCAGCAGGGGTACCACTGAAGCTTTCTTT
TRBV6-2/TRBV6-3	few	TRBJ1-4	TRBD1	CASTGQGNEKLFF	TGTGCCAGCACGGGACAGGGAAATGAAAAACTGTTTTTT
TRBV5-1	many	TRBJ2-3	NA	CASSFTGTSTDTQYF	TGCGCCAGCAGCTTCACCGGGACTAGCACAGATACGCAGTATTTT
TRBV2	NA	TRBJ2-5	NA	CASSEEETQYF	TGTGCCAGCAGTGAAGAGGAGACCCAGTACTTC